Following are 31 T cell receptor beta chains from one sample sequenced in a study of radiotherapy plus CTLA-4 blockade in lung cancer. Assay: immunoSEQ multiplex PCR; the TCRdb copy retains only in-frame clones and omits some. The table has roughly 53,000 clones, just under 85% seen once. The specimen comprised peripheral blood, sampled from a patient treated with radiotherapy plus ipilimumab. The receptors were sampled from a human donor with non-small cell lung cancer whose response to radiotherapy plus ipilimumab could not be evaluated.

The V call is TRBV30, the J call TRBJ2-6, with D unresolved. Deletions cut 0 bases from V and 0 bases from J, with 6 bases between. From germline, CDR1 is GTSNPN and CDR2 SVGIG (reference sequence). The length of the CDR3 is 15 residues. CDR3 amino acids: CAWSVTRSGANVLTF. As DNA, the CDR3 is TGTGCCTGGAGTGTAACTCGCTCTGGGGCCAACGTCCTGACTTTC. Drawing the rest from reference TRBV30 and TRBJ2-6, the complete variable domain is SQTIHQWPATLVQPVGSPLSLECTVEGTSNPNLYWYRQAAGRGLQLLFYSVGIGQISSEVPQNLSASRPQDRQFILSSKKLLLSDSGFYLCAWSVTRSGANVLTFGAGSRLTVL.

The chain is built from TRBV2 and TRBJ2-5, with 13 bases lining up with TRBD2. The germline CDR1 and CDR2 sequences are SNHLY and FYNNEI. V trimming: 6 bases; J trimming: 5 bases; junction bases outside the gene matches: 15. This CDR3 has 18 residues. The CDR3 reads CASSPSQLAGGPGETQYF. The CDR3 DNA is TGTGCCAGCAGCCCTTCCCAACTAGCGGGAGGGCCGGGGGAGACCCAGTACTTC.

For the CDR3, the DNA is TGTGCCAGCAGCTCAGGGGTACCGGGGTACAATGAGCAGTTCTTC. Translated, it gives CASSSGVPGYNEQFF. The rearrangement uses TRBV7-6 and TRBJ2-1, with D possibly TRBD1 on 6 matching bases. CDR1 and CDR2 (germline): SGHVS, FNYEAQ. V gave up 4 bases and J gave up 4 bases, with 14 bases separating them. The CDR3 runs to 15 residues.

V and J are TRBV5-1 and TRBJ2-1, with TRBD1 as a possible D gene (5 bases). The germline V and J ends were trimmed by 1 base and 1 base, with 6 bases remaining between them. The CDR3 runs to 14 residues. From germline, CDR1 is SGHRS and CDR2 YFSETQ. CDR3 sequence: CASSLRGSYNEQFF. For the CDR3, the DNA is TGCGCCAGCAGCTTGAGGGGATCCTACAATGAGCAGTTCTTC.

The rearrangement links TRBV5-6 to TRBJ1-5, with no clear D. Per the germline V gene, CDR1 is SGHDT and CDR2 is YYEEEE. V was pared by 4 bases and J by 7 bases, with 15 bases between. CDR3 size: 14 residues. The CDR3 is CASSAGRSNQPQHF. The DNA for the CDR3 is TGTGCCAGCAGCGCGGGTCGCTCTAACCAGCCCCAGCATTTT.

V is TRBV11-3 and J is TRBJ2-3; 7 nucleotides agree with TRBD1. CDR1 SGHNT and CDR2 YENEEA come from the germline V gene. J lost 2 bases, V lost 5 bases, and 16 bases had no gene match. CDR3 size: 18 residues. The CDR3 DNA reads as TGTGCCAGCAGCCCCAATCTAGGGGGCTCCTTTCACACAGATACGCAGTATTTT. Protein product: CASSPNLGGSFHTDTQYF.

The V and J genes are TRBV7-2 and TRBJ2-3, with 7 positions matching TRBD1. The germline V gene encodes CDR1 SGHTA and CDR2 FQGNSA. Germline trimming cut 11 bases from V and 4 bases from J; bases unmatched to any gene: 6. The CDR3 runs 12 residues. The CDR3 DNA follows: TGTGCCGACAGACAGGGTTCAGATACGCAGTATTTT. Its protein is CADRQGSDTQYF.

The chain recombines TRBV9 with TRBJ2-3; 14 positions agree with TRBD2. Germline V gives CDR1 SGDLS, CDR2 YYNGEE. The CDR3 length is 19 residues. The junction had 6 bases not matched to a gene; V was cut back by 0 bases and J by 0 bases. In DNA form, the CDR3 reads TGTGCCAGCAGCGTAGGCGGACTAGCGGGAGGAAGTAGCACAGATACGCAGTATTTT. It encodes CASSVGGLAGGSSTDTQYF. The variable domain in full, with the rest retrieved from reference TRBV9 and TRBJ2-3, is DSGVTQTPKHLITATGQRVTLRCSPRSGDLSVYWYQQSLDQGLQFLIQYYNGEERAKGNILERFSAQQFPDLHSELNLSSLELGDSALYFCASSVGGLAGGSSTDTQYFGPGTRLTVL.

Only one count was recorded for this clone. J is TRBJ2-7 and V is TRBV7-8; maybe TRBD1 (5 bases). The CDR3 runs 15 residues. Germline CDR1 and CDR2: SGHVS and FQNEAQ. V lost 3 bases, J lost 4 bases, and 16 bases lay in between. The CDR3 DNA is TGTGCCAGCAGCTTTTTGAAAACAGGAGATTACGAGCAGTACTTC. Translated: CASSFLKTGDYEQYF. The whole variable domain, filled in from reference TRBV7-8 and TRBJ2-7, reads GAGVSQSPRYKVAKRGQDVALRCDPISGHVSLFWYQQALGQGPEFLTYFQNEAQLDKSGLPSDRFFAERPEGSVSTLKIQRTQQEDSAVYLCASSFLKTGDYEQYFGPGTRLTVT.

This rearrangement joins TRBV4-2 to TRBJ2-5; the D gene is possibly TRBD2 (6 bases). There are 14 residues in the CDR3. CDR1 LGHNA and CDR2 YNFKEQ come from the germline V gene. Deletions cut 2 bases from V and 4 bases from J, with 11 bases between. CDR3 protein: CASSQQAGRETQYF. The CDR3 region has the DNA TGTGCCAGCAGCCAACAGGCGGGGCGAGAGACCCAGTACTTC.

CDR3 amino acids: CASSSRQGDQPQHF. The DNA of the CDR3 is TGTGCCAGCAGTTCCCGACAGGGTGACCAGCCCCAGCATTTT. The chain links TRBV6-5 to TRBJ1-5, with 7 nucleotides matching TRBD1. With 4 bases clipped from V and 7 bases from J, the junction kept 7 bases outside the gene matches. Germline CDR1 reads MNHEY; CDR2 reads SVGAGI. The CDR3 totals 14 residues.

The gene calls are TRBV11-2 and TRBJ1-5, with a weak D call TRBD1 (5 bases). Germline-derived CDR1 and CDR2 are SGHAT and FQNNGV. The V end was cut by 2 bases, the J end by 4 bases, with 9 bases between. The CDR3 totals 14 residues. The CDR3 coding sequence is TGTGCCAGCAGCTTATGGGGGGAGAATCAGCCCCAGCATTTT. As protein: CASSLWGENQPQHF.

The chain combines TRBV6-6 with TRBJ2-7, with 9 bases that match TRBD2. The CDR3 is made up of 15 amino acids. V trimming: 5 bases; J trimming: 3 bases; junction bases outside the gene matches: 8. Looked up from germline, CDR1 is MNHNY and CDR2 is SVGAGI (reference sequence). The CDR3 DNA sequence: TGTGCCAGCAGTCTCCCCCATAGCGGGGGCTACGAGCAGTACTTC. It specifies CASSLPHSGGYEQYF.

V gene TRBV7-2 combines with J gene TRBJ2-2; no clear D. Germline V gene sequence: CDR1 SGHTA, CDR2 FQGNSA. V lost 2 bases to trimming and J lost 2 bases, with 6 bases between them. The CDR3 consists of 14 residues. The CDR3, as DNA: TGTGCCAGCAGCTTAACTGTAAACACCGGGGAGCTGTTTTTT. It translates to CASSLTVNTGELFF.

The V and J genes are TRBV5-4 and TRBJ2-7; D remains ambiguous. This CDR3 has 13 residues. Germline V CDR1 and CDR2: SGHNT, YYREEE (reference sequence). Trimming cost V 0 bases and J 3 bases, with 7 bases left between them. The CDR3 region is CASSLASSYEQYF. The CDR3 DNA sequence: TGTGCCAGCAGCTTGGCTTCCAGCTACGAGCAGTACTTC.

The V gene is TRBV29-1, the J gene TRBJ1-2; 12 positions agree with TRBD1. The CDR3 runs to 13 residues. The ends lost 6 bases at V and 3 bases at J; junction bases unmatched: 2. Germline V CDR1 and CDR2: SQVTM, ANQGSEA. The CDR3 loop reads CSVGTGGDYGYTF. The CDR3 bases are TGCAGCGTCGGGACAGGGGGCGACTATGGCTACACCTTC.

J is TRBJ2-2 and V is TRBV27; 15 bases align to TRBD2. The CDR3 loop spans 16 amino acids. J gave up 6 bases and V 4 bases, and 3 bases lay outside the gene matches. Germline V lookup: CDR1 MNHEY, CDR2 SMNVEV (reference sequence). CDR3 protein: CASSSRTSGRAGELFF. CDR3 sequence (DNA): TGTGCCAGCAGTTCTCGGACTAGCGGGAGGGCCGGGGAGCTGTTTTTT.

The J gene is TRBJ2-3, the V gene TRBV9; 7 bases are a match to TRBD2. CDR3 size: 15 residues. CDR1 is SGDLS and CDR2 is YYNGEE in the germline V gene. Losses at the gene ends were 1 base for V and 1 base for J; bases not matched to a gene: 3. The CDR3 loop is CASSVTSVRTDTQYF. In DNA form, the CDR3 reads TGTGCCAGCAGCGTAACTAGCGTGCGCACAGATACGCAGTATTTT.

This chain connects TRBV28 to TRBJ2-7; possibly TRBD2 for D (6 bases). The germline V and J ends were trimmed by 4 bases and 6 bases, with 19 bases remaining between them. The CDR3 covers 15 residues. Germline CDR1 and CDR2: MDHEN and SYDVKM. In DNA form, the CDR3 reads TGTGCCAGCAGTTCCCCAGGGACCGGCGGGATCGAGCAGTACTTC. Its translation is CASSSPGTGGIEQYF.

The J gene is TRBJ1-2, the V gene TRBV4-3, with 8 bases identical to TRBD1. Germline values: CDR1 LGHNA, CDR2 YSLEER. The CDR3 loop spans 17 amino acids. The V and J ends lost 0 bases and 1 base, in that order; junction bases with no gene match: 7. CDR3 sequence (DNA): TGCGCCAGCAGCCAAGATTGGGGGGACAGGAGTAACTATGGCTACACCTTC. Protein: CASSQDWGDRSNYGYTF.

The table lists this clone with a count of one. The CDR3 protein is CASSSGTGVTIQYF. Here the CDR3 DNA reads TGTGCCAGCAGTTCCGGGACAGGTGTAACCATTCAGTACTTC. The V gene is TRBV28, the J gene TRBJ2-4; 8 bases align to TRBD1. Germline CDR1 MDHEN, CDR2 SYDVKM. The CDR3 has 14 residues. Unmatched junction bases numbered 8, after V lost 4 bases and J lost 9 bases.

This sequence joins TRBV19 and TRBJ1-1; D ambiguous. The V end lost 3 bases, the J end lost 5 bases, and 19 bases lay between the germline ends. The germline V gene encodes CDR1 LNHDA and CDR2 SQIVND (reference sequence). The CDR3 spans 16 residues. The CDR3 region is CASSIGSRGDQTEAFF. The DNA for the CDR3 is TGTGCCAGTAGTATTGGGAGTCGGGGTGATCAAACTGAAGCTTTCTTT. Combining the CDR3 with reference TRBV19 and TRBJ1-1 gives the whole variable domain DGGITQSPKYLFRKEGQNVTLSCEQNLNHDAMYWYRQDPGQGLRLIYYSQIVNDFQKGDIAEGYSVSREKKESFPLTVTSAQKNPTAFYLCASSIGSRGDQTEAFFGQGTRLTVV.

A few counts support this clone. This sequence joins TRBV6-5 and TRBJ1-5; 10 positions agree with TRBD1. Losses at the gene ends were 5 bases for V and 4 bases for J; bases not matched to a gene: 2. The CDR3 contains 14 residues. The germline CDR1 and CDR2 sequences are MNHEY and SVGAGI. CDR3 sequence reads: CASSVGQGNQPQHF. The DNA of the CDR3 is TGTGCCAGCAGTGTGGGACAGGGGAATCAGCCCCAGCATTTT.

The gene calls are TRBV19 and TRBJ2-6; tentatively, D is TRBD1 (7 bases). This CDR3 has 22 residues. Germline assignment: CDR1 LNHDA and CDR2 SQIVND (reference sequence). V lost 9 bases, J lost 1 base, and 34 bases lay in between. DNA of the CDR3: TGTGCCAGCGGGGGTAGCCAAGGGCCCGGGAAGGGGGCTAGGTCTGGGGCCAACGTCCTGACTTTC. As protein: CASGGSQGPGKGARSGANVLTF.

The CDR3 coding sequence is TGTGCCAGCAGCTTAGTCCCGGGAGGGTCCTACAATGAGCAGTTCTTC. It translates to CASSLVPGGSYNEQFF. The chain recombines TRBV7-2 with TRBJ2-1; 8 bases agree with TRBD2. Trimming cost V 1 base and J 1 base; bases outside gene matches: 3. Per the germline V gene, CDR1 is SGHTA and CDR2 is FQGNSA. The length of the CDR3 is 16 residues.

This chain uses TRBV2 with TRBJ2-2, with 8 positions matching TRBD2. V lost 7 bases and J lost 7; bases outside the gene matches: 5. CDR3 length: 13 amino acids. The germline V gene has CDR1 SNHLY and CDR2 FYNNEI. For the CDR3, the DNA is TGTGCCAGCAAGCGGGAGTCAAGCGGGGAGCTGTTTTTT. Translating it yields CASKRESSGELFF.

This sequence joins TRBV28 and TRBJ2-2, with 7 positions matching TRBD2. V gave up 6 bases and J gave up 8 bases; unmatched junction bases: 30. Per germline, CDR1 MDHEN and CDR2 SYDVKM. CDR3 length: 21 residues. The DNA of the CDR3 is TGTGCCAGCAGGGACACAGGCCCGCTTGGCGGGAGCGCCGTAGTGAATGGGGAGCTGTTTTTT. This codes for CASRDTGPLGGSAVVNGELFF.

The chain uses TRBV5-1 and TRBJ2-1; weak D call: TRBD2 (7 bases). This CDR3 region has 15 residues. The V and J ends lost 4 bases and 9 bases respectively, with 20 bases between them. Germline values: CDR1 SGHRS, CDR2 YFSETQ. The CDR3 coding sequence is TGCGCCAGCAGCACCGGAGCGTACAGGGAGGGTGAGCAGTTCTTC. Translation gives CASSTGAYREGEQFF.

The rearrangement uses TRBV29-1 and TRBJ2-7; the match to TRBD1 covers 9 bases. The CDR3 is 11 amino acids. The ends lost 5 bases at V and 6 bases at J; junction bases unmatched: 2. The germline V gene has CDR1 SQVTM and CDR2 ANQGSEA. The CDR3 here is CSVRDRAEQYF. The CDR3 nucleotides read TGCAGCGTTCGGGACAGGGCCGAGCAGTACTTC.

J is TRBJ2-7 and V is TRBV7-2, with no clear D. Between the trimmed V and J ends, which lost 0 bases and 6 bases, there was a span of 9 bases. Germline CDR1 and CDR2: SGHTA and FQGNSA. This CDR3 spans 13 amino acids. CDR3 in DNA: TGTGCCAGCAGCTTAGCGGCCTTTGCCGAGCAGTACTTC. Residues: CASSLAAFAEQYF. Complete variable domain (other parts from reference TRBV7-2 and TRBJ2-7): GAGVSQSPSNKVTEKGKDVELRCDPISGHTALYWYRQSLGQGLEFLIYFQGNSAPDKSGLPSDRFSAERTGGSVSTLTIQRTQQEDSAVYLCASSLAAFAEQYFGPGTRLTVT.

The J gene is TRBJ2-2, the V gene TRBV2; 10 nucleotides agree with TRBD1. The V gene end was trimmed by 8 bases and the J gene end by 7 bases; junction bases not matched to a gene: 7. Germline CDR1 reads SNHLY; CDR2 reads FYNNEI. The CDR3 extends over 14 amino acids. The CDR3 DNA reads as TGTGCCAGCTTTAGACAGGGGGCATACGGGGAGCTGTTTTTT. This translates into CASFRQGAYGELFF.